This T cell receptor (beta chain) was sequenced for a study of cytomegalovirus exposure and HLA in healthy donors. Study context: An early data release held some 89 million unique TCRs from HLA-typed donors. Study results and caveats: TCR beta chains associated with HLA were, in a later analysis, more clonally expanded than equally common others. Roughly uniform sequencing depth across donors was assumed, possibly incorrectly.

The CDR3 length is 16 residues. Germline V gives CDR1 SGHAT, CDR2 FQNNGV. J was trimmed by 5 bases and V by 4 bases; bases with no gene match: 10. The PCR had 60 Vbeta and 13 Jbeta primers. The assay was immunoSEQ multiplex PCR, and TCRdb's table has in-frame clones only and misses some. The sample has fewer than 200,000 clones; approximately 70% are singletons. As regards this clone: Its antigen remains unknown.

This TCR came from a woman between 18 and 30 years old in good health and CMV-seropositive. The chain recombines TRBV11-2 with TRBJ2-2; 7 bases fit TRBD2. The sequenced sample was PBMCs. The CDR3 DNA sequence: TGTGCCAGCAGCTCCCCCCCCCAGGGAGGGACCGGGGAGCTGTTTTTT. Amino acids: CASSSPPQGGTGELFF.